This entry lists 20 T cell receptor beta chains sequenced from one sample in a study of control samples from healthy donors and cancer patients. TCRdb's copy holds only in-frame clones and misses some; the assay was immunoSEQ multiplex PCR. The table records around 78,000 clones, about 94% of them present only once. Sequenced input: blood. The origin of the receptors is a woman younger than 35 in good health.

The chain is built from TRBV28 and TRBJ1-1; no firm D call. Germline V gives CDR1 MDHEN, CDR2 SYDVKM. Trimming left V 6 bases short and J 5 bases short, with 4 bases between. This CDR3 spans 10 amino acids. As DNA, the CDR3 is TGTGCCAGCAGCGGGACTGAAGCTTTCTTT. Residues: CASSGTEAFF.

The chain has TRBV28 and TRBJ2-3; 9 positions agree with TRBD2. Germline V gene data show CDR1 as MDHEN and CDR2 as SYDVKM. The CDR3 spans 17 residues. After removal of 7 bases from V and 3 bases from J, the junction contained 14 bases not matched to a gene. CDR3 sequence: CASTPGGLAGKTDTQYF. CDR3 nucleotide sequence: TGTGCCAGCACCCCCGGTGGGCTAGCGGGAAAAACAGATACGCAGTATTTT. Filled out from reference TRBV28 and TRBJ2-3, the complete variable domain reads DVKVTQSSRYLVKRTGEKVFLECVQDMDHENMFWYRQDPGLGLRLIYFSYDVKMKEKGDIPEGYSVSREKKERFSLILESASTNQTSMYLCASTPGGLAGKTDTQYFGPGTRLTVL.

The rearrangement links TRBV5-8 to TRBJ1-1; 10 positions match TRBD1. The CDR3 loop spans 14 amino acids. Losses at the gene ends were 0 bases for V and 11 bases for J; bases not matched to a gene: 7. The germline V gene has CDR1 SGHTS and CDR2 YDEGEE. In DNA, the CDR3 is TGTGCCAGCAGCTTGGTCCCGACAGGGGGCGCGGCTTTCTTT. Its translation: CASSLVPTGGAAFF. The variable domain in full, with the rest retrieved from reference TRBV5-8 and TRBJ1-1, is EAGVTQSPTHLIKTRGQQATLRCSPISGHTSVYWYQQALGLGLQFLLWYDEGEERNRGNFPPRFSGRQFPNYSSELNVNALELEDSALYLCASSLVPTGGAAFFGQGTRLTVV.

The CDR3 DNA sequence: TGTGCCAGCAGTGAGCGCATAAGGCAGCCCCAGCATTTT. It yields the protein CASSERIRQPQHF. The V call is TRBV6-1, the J call TRBJ1-5, with D uncertain. The CDR3 length is 13 residues. V gave up 3 bases and J gave up 7 bases, with 10 bases separating them. The germline gives CDR1 MNHNS, CDR2 SASEGT.

The chain recombines TRBV28 with TRBJ1-2; tentatively, D is TRBD1 (5 bases). Trimming cost V 1 base and J 5 bases, with 11 bases left between them. The CDR3 length is 14 residues. Germline values: CDR1 MDHEN, CDR2 SYDVKM. The CDR3 sequence is CASSLFGAGYGYTF. The CDR3 coding sequence is TGTGCCAGCAGTTTATTCGGGGCGGGTTATGGCTACACCTTC.

The chain couples TRBV4-1 to TRBJ2-2; tentative D call: TRBD1 (6 bases). The CDR3 spans 15 residues. Germline CDR1 and CDR2: MGHRA and YSYEKL. The ends were cut back, 7 bases at V and 0 bases at J, with 12 bases in the middle. This CDR3 reads CASNSAGANTGELFF. Here the CDR3 DNA reads TGCGCCAGCAACAGCGCAGGGGCGAACACCGGGGAGCTGTTTTTT.

Written as DNA, the CDR3 is TGTGCCAGCAGTCCAGGTACCACAGATACGCAGTATTTT. Translated, it gives CASSPGTTDTQYF. This chain joins TRBV27 and TRBJ2-3; D call uncertain. CDR3 length: 13 amino acids. Germline CDR1 MNHEY, CDR2 SMNVEV (reference sequence). Trimming took 5 bases from V and 2 from J, leaving 8 bases between them.

The rearrangement uses TRBV13 and TRBJ2-1, with 7 bases identical to TRBD1. CDR1 is PRHDT and CDR2 is FYEKMQ in the germline V gene (reference sequence). The V segment lost 2 bases and the J segment 6 bases; nucleotides outside the gene matches: 7. The CDR3 has 15 amino acids. The CDR3 DNA reads TGTGCCAGCAGCTTACCCAGACAGGGCCCCAATGAGCAGTTCTTC. Amino acid sequence: CASSLPRQGPNEQFF.

The J gene is TRBJ1-2, the V gene TRBV19, with D possibly matching TRBD1 (6 bases). Trimming shortened V by 9 bases and J by 8 bases, and 19 bases separated the two germline ends. This CDR3 is built from 13 residues. Germline V lookup: CDR1 LNHDA, CDR2 SQIVND (reference sequence). The CDR3 DNA follows: TGTGCCAGCGTACCTTCCTCTACAGGGGGCTACACCTTC. Translated: CASVPSSTGGYTF.

The chain carries TRBV29-1 and TRBJ1-1, with D possibly TRBD1 on 5 matching bases. Germline CDR1 is SQVTM and CDR2 is ANQGSEA. Trimming pared 8 bases from V and 1 base from J, leaving 14 bases between. CDR3 length equals 13 residues. The CDR3 reads CSTRGGENTEAFF. The CDR3 DNA sequence: TGCAGCACACGCGGGGGGGAGAACACTGAAGCTTTCTTT.

In its sample, this clone was seen a few times. This CDR3 is CASSKGTASNQPQHF. CDR3 in DNA: TGTGCCAGCAGCAAAGGGACAGCTAGCAATCAGCCCCAGCATTTT. This chain joins TRBV2 and TRBJ1-5; 7 nucleotides agree with TRBD1. Germline assignment: CDR1 SNHLY and CDR2 FYNNEI. V was clipped by 6 bases and J by 0 bases; unmatched bases: 5. The CDR3 consists of 15 residues. The full variable domain, with the rest looked up from reference TRBV2 and TRBJ1-5, is EPEVTQTPSHQVTQMGQEVILRCVPISNHLYFYWYRQILGQKVEFLVSFYNNEISEKSEIFDDQFSVERPDGSNFTLKIRSTKLEDSAMYFCASSKGTASNQPQHFGDGTRLSIL.

The count of this clone is one. The rearrangement links TRBV29-1 to TRBJ2-2; D is uncertain. V lost 4 bases, J lost 6 bases, and 6 bases lay in between. CDR3 length equals 11 residues. Germline lookup yields CDR1 SQVTM and CDR2 ANQGSEA. CDR3 residues: CSVVVSGELFF. DNA of the CDR3: TGCAGCGTTGTAGTATCCGGGGAGCTGTTTTTT.

This sequence joins TRBV18 and TRBJ1-1; D gene unclear. This CDR3 is 13 amino acids long. CDR1 and CDR2 (germline): KGHSH, LQKENI. Trimming removed 3 bases from V and 1 base from J, with 6 bases in between. This CDR3 is CASSPLQNTEAFF. The CDR3 DNA is TGTGCCAGCTCACCCTTACAGAACACTGAAGCTTTCTTT.

DNA for the CDR3: TGTGCCAGCAGCTATAGACAGGGATCTGAAGCTTTCTTT. Encoded protein: CASSYRQGSEAFF. The chain has TRBV12-3 or TRBV12-4 and TRBJ1-1; 7 nucleotides match TRBD1. Losses at the gene ends were 6 bases for V and 6 bases for J; bases not matched to a gene: 7. CDR3 size: 13 residues.

V usage is TRBV6-6 and J usage is TRBJ2-7; 7 nucleotides agree with TRBD2. CDR3 length: 13 residues. Germline V gene lookup returns CDR1 MNHNY and CDR2 SVGAGI (reference sequence). Trimming took 5 bases from V and 1 from J; bases not matched to a gene: 2. DNA for the CDR3: TGTGCCAGCAGTGCTAGCGGTTCCTACGAGCAGTACTTC. This encodes CASSASGSYEQYF.

The genes are TRBV10-3 and TRBJ2-7; 11 bases agree with TRBD1. The ends lost 6 bases at V and 0 bases at J; junction bases unmatched: 1. This CDR3 comprises 14 residues. Germline loops: CDR1 ENHRY, CDR2 SYGVKD. The CDR3 DNA is TGTGCCATCAGGGGGACAGGGGGCTCCTACGAGCAGTACTTC. The encoded protein is CAIRGTGGSYEQYF.

The J gene is TRBJ2-7, the V gene TRBV19; possibly TRBD1 for D (5 bases). The CDR3 length is 16 residues. Germline CDR1 reads LNHDA; CDR2 reads SQIVND (reference sequence). V was clipped by 6 bases and J by 0 bases, with 18 bases between them. The CDR3 protein is CASRHSGQMSSYEQYF. For the CDR3, the DNA is TGTGCCAGTAGGCACTCCGGACAAATGAGCTCCTACGAGCAGTACTTC.

The rearrangement links TRBV28 to TRBJ1-2; a weak D match, TRBD1 (5 bases). Trimming cost V 7 bases and J 2 bases, with 14 bases left between them. Looked up from germline, CDR1 is MDHEN and CDR2 is SYDVKM. The CDR3 consists of 14 residues. CDR3 sequence reads: CASKLNRDNYGYTF. CDR3 in DNA: TGTGCCAGCAAATTAAACCGGGACAACTATGGCTACACCTTC.

The gene calls are TRBV4-1 and TRBJ2-1, with 7 bases matching TRBD2. In germline, CDR1 is MGHRA, CDR2 YSYEKL. The CDR3 loop spans 16 amino acids. V lost 0 bases, J lost 3 bases, and 5 bases stayed unmatched. The CDR3 loop reads CASSQESGIDYNEQFF. The CDR3 nucleotides read TGCGCCAGCAGCCAAGAAAGCGGGATCGACTACAATGAGCAGTTCTTC.

V is TRBV28 and J is TRBJ1-2; weak D call: TRBD1 (6 bases). Trimming cost V 2 bases and J 6 bases, with 19 bases left between them. CDR3 length equals 16 residues. CDR1 MDHEN and CDR2 SYDVKM come from the germline V gene. CDR3 sequence reads: CASSLDDLQGGDGYTF. CDR3 nucleotides: TGTGCCAGCAGTTTAGACGACTTACAGGGAGGGGATGGCTACACCTTC.